The entry below describes one T cell receptor beta chain. This record belongs to a study of blood T cell repertoires in COVID-19. Across the whole study: The samples span acute and convalescent COVID-19 from the United States, Italy and Spain. T cells, B-cell-depleted T cells, or PBMCs supplied cDNA or gDNA.

Germline V gene sequence: CDR1 MNHEY, CDR2 SVGAGI. This CDR3 has 13 amino acids. The germline V and J ends were trimmed by 6 bases and 3 bases, with 10 bases remaining between them. Authors' data handling: Scientists estimated how many nucleated cells there were by amplifying reference gene primers. The method was immunoSEQ multiplex PCR; TCRdb's version includes in-frame clones alone and lacks a portion of them. Clonal size and the V and J genes are those of that table, whereas D and trimming came from the DNA. Counted here are roughly 32,000 clones, approximately 80% occurring once; the ten biggest clones make up approximately 16%.

This chain links TRBV6-5 with TRBJ2-3, with D possibly being TRBD1 (5 bases). The origin of this receptor is a human donor in a cohort sampled during active COVID-19. Sequencing used peripheral blood. DNA of the CDR3: TGTGCCAGCAGCCGTCCAGGGACAGATACGCAGTATTTT. Protein product: CASSRPGTDTQYF.